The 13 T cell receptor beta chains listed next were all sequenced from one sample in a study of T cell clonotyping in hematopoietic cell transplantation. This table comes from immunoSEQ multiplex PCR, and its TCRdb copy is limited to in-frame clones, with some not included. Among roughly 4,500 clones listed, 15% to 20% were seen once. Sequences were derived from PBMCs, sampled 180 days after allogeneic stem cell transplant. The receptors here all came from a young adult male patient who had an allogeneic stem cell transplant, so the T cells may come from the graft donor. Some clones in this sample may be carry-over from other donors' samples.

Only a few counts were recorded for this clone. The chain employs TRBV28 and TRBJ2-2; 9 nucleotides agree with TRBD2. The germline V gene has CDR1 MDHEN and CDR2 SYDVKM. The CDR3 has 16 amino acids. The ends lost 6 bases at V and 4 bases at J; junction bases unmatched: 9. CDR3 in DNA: TGTGCCAGCAGGTTGCCGACTAGCGGAAGCACCGGGGAGCTGTTTTTT. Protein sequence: CASRLPTSGSTGELFF.

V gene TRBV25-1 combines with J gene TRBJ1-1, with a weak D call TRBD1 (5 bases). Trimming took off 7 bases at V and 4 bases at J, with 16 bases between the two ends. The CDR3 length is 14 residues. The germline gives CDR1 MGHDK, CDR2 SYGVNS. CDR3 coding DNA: TGTGCCAGCACCGCGAGGGGCCGGGGCACTGAAGCTTTCTTT. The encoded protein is CASTARGRGTEAFF.

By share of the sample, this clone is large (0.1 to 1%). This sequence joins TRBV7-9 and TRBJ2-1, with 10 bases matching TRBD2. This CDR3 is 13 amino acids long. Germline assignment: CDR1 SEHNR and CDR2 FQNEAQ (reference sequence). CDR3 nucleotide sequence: TGTGCTGGAGCGGGAGGGCCGGACAATGAGCAGTTCTTC. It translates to CAGAGGPDNEQFF.

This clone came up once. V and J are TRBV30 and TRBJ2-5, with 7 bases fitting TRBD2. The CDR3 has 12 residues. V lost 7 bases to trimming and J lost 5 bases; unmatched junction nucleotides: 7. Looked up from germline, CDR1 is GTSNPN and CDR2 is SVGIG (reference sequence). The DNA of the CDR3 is TGTGCCTTTGGATTCGGGAGGGAGACCCAGTACTTC. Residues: CAFGFGRETQYF.

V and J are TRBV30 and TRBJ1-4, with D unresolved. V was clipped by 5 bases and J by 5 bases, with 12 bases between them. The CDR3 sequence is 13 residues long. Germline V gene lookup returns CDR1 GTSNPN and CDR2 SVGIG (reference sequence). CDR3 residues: CAWDGSRNEKLFF. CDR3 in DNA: TGTGCCTGGGACGGGTCACGAAATGAAAAACTGTTTTTT.

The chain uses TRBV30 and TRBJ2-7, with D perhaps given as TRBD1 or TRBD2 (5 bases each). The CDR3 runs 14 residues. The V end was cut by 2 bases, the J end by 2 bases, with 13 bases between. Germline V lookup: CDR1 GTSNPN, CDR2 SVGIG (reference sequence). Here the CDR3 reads CAWSHGGVTYEQYF. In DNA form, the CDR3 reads TGTGCCTGGAGTCATGGGGGTGTAACCTACGAGCAGTACTTC. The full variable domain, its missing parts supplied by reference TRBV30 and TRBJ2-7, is SQTIHQWPATLVQPVGSPLSLECTVEGTSNPNLYWYRQAAGRGLQLLFYSVGIGQISSEVPQNLSASRPQDRQFILSSKKLLLSDSGFYLCAWSHGGVTYEQYFGPGTRLTVT.

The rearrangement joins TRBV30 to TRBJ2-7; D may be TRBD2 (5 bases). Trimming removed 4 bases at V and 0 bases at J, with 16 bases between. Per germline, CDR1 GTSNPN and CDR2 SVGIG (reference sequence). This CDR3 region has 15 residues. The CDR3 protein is CAWISRTLSSYEQYF. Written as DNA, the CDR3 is TGTGCCTGGATTTCTCGGACTTTGAGCTCCTACGAGCAGTACTTC.

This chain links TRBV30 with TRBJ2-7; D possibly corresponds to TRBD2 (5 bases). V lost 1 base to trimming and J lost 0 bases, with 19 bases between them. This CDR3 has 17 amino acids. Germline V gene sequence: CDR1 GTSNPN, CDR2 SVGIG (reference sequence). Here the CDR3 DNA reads TGTGCCTGGAGTGACGACGCCCGGGGATCGAGCTCCTACGAGCAGTACTTC. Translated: CAWSDDARGSSSYEQYF. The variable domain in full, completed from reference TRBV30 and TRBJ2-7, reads SQTIHQWPATLVQPVGSPLSLECTVEGTSNPNLYWYRQAAGRGLQLLFYSVGIGQISSEVPQNLSASRPQDRQFILSSKKLLLSDSGFYLCAWSDDARGSSSYEQYFGPGTRLTVT.

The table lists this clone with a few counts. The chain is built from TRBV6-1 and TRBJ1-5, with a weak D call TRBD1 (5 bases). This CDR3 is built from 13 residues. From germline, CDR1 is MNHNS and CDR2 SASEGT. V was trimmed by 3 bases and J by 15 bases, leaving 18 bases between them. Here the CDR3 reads CASSDQGSLWGHF. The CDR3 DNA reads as TGTGCCAGCAGTGATCAGGGTTCTCTGTGGGGGCATTTT.

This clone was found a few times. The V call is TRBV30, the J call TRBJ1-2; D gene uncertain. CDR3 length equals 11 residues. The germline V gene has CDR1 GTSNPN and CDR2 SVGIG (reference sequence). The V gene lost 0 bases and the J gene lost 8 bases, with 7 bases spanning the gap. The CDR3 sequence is CAWSVQLGYTF. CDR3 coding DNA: TGTGCCTGGAGTGTACAGTTGGGCTACACCTTC. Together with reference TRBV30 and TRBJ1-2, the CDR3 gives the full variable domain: SQTIHQWPATLVQPVGSPLSLECTVEGTSNPNLYWYRQAAGRGLQLLFYSVGIGQISSEVPQNLSASRPQDRQFILSSKKLLLSDSGFYLCAWSVQLGYTFGSGTRLTVV.

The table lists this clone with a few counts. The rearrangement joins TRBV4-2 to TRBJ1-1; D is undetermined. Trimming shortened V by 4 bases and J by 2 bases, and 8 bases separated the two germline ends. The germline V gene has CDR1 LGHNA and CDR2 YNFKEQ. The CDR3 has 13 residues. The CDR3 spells CASSRPVNTEAFF. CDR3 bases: TGTGCCAGCAGCCGACCTGTAAACACTGAAGCTTTCTTT.

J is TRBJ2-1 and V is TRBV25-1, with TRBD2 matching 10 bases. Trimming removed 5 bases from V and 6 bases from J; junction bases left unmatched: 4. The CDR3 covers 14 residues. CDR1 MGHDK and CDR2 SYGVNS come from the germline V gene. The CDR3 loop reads CASSLAGAANEQFF. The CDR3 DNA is TGTGCCAGCAGTCTAGCGGGAGCGGCCAATGAGCAGTTCTTC.

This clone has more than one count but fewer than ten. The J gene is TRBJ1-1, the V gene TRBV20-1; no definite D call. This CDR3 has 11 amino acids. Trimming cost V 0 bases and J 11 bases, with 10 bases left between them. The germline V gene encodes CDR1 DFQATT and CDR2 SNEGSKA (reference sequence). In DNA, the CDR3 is TGCAGTGCTAGAGATGTCGCATGGGCTTTCTTT. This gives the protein CSARDVAWAFF.